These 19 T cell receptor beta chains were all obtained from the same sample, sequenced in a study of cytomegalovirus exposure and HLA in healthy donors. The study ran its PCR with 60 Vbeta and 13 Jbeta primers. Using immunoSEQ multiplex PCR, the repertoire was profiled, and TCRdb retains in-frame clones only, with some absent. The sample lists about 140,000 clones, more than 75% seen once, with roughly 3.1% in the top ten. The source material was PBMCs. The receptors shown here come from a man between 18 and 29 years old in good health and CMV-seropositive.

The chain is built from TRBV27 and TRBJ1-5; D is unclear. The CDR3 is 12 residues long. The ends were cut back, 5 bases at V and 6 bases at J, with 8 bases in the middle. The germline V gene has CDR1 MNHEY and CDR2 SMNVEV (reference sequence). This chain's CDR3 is CASSVPGQPQHF. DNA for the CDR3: TGTGCCAGCAGTGTGCCGGGTCAGCCCCAGCATTTT.

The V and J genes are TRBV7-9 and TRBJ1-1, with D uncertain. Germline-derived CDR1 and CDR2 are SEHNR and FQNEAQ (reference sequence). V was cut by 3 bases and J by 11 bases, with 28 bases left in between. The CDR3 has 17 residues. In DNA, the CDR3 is TGTGCCAGCAGCTTTCAAAAAGTTTCGACTGTGAGCCTGGTGGCTTTCTTT. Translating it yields CASSFQKVSTVSLVAFF.

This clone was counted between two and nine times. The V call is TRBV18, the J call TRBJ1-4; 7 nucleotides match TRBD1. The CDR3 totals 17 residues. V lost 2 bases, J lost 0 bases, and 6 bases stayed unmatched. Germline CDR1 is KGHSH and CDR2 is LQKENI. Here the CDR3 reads CASSPVQGQATNEKLFF. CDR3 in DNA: TGTGCCAGCTCACCAGTACAGGGGCAAGCAACTAATGAAAAACTGTTTTTT. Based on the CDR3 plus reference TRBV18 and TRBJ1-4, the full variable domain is NAGVMQNPRHLVRRRGQEARLRCSPMKGHSHVYWYRQLPEEGLKFMVYLQKENIIDESGMPKERFSAEFPKEGPSILRIQQVVRGDSAAYFCASSPVQGQATNEKLFFGSGTQLSVL.

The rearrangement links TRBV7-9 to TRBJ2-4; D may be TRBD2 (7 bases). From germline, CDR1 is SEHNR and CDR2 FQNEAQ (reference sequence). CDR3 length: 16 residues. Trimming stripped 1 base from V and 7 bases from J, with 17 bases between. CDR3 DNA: TGTGCCAGCAGCTTAGGTACAGGGAGGGTCCGTAACATTCAGTACTTC. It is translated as CASSLGTGRVRNIQYF.

CDR3 nucleotides: TGTGCCAGCAGTGAAGACAGGCGAGCTAACTATGGCTACACCTTC. This codes for CASSEDRRANYGYTF. The V gene is TRBV2, the J gene TRBJ1-2; possible D gene TRBD1, 5 bases. This CDR3 contains 15 residues. The V and J ends lost 1 base and 0 bases respectively, with 9 bases between them. Germline lookup yields CDR1 SNHLY and CDR2 FYNNEI.

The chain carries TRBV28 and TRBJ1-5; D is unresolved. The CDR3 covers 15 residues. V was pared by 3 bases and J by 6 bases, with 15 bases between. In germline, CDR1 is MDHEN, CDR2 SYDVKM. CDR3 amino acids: CASSLTRISPQPQHF. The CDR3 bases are TGTGCCAGCAGTTTGACACGCATCTCCCCTCAGCCCCAGCATTTT.

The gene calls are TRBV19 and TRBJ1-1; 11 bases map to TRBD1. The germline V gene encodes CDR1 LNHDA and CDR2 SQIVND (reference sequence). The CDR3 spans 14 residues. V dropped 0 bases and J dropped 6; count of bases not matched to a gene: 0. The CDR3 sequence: CASSIEGQGAEAFF. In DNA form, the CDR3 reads TGTGCCAGTAGTATAGAGGGACAGGGGGCTGAAGCTTTCTTT.

The CDR3 spells CASSQPRGTSEFF. CDR3 nucleotide sequence: TGCGCCAGCAGCCAGCCGAGGGGGACTAGCGAGTTCTTC. The chain recombines TRBV4-1 with TRBJ2-1; TRBD2 matches 10 bases. The V gene's germline CDR1 is MGHRA and CDR2 YSYEKL. The CDR3 is made up of 13 amino acids. The trim removed 3 bases at V and 14 bases at J, leaving 7 bases unmatched.

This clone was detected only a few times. CDR3 amino acids: CASSPTGEGETQYF. DNA of the CDR3: TGTGCCAGCAGTCCGACAGGGGAAGGAGAGACCCAGTACTTC. The V gene is TRBV28, the J gene TRBJ2-5; TRBD1 agrees at 8 bases. CDR1 and CDR2 from the germline V gene are MDHEN and SYDVKM. The CDR3 contains 14 residues. The trim removed 5 bases at V and 4 bases at J, leaving 6 bases unmatched.

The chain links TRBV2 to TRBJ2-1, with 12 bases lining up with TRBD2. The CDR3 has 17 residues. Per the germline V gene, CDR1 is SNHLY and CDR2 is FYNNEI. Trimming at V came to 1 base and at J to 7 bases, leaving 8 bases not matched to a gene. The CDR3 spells CASSEGLAGGPRNEQFF. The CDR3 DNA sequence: TGTGCCAGCAGTGAAGGGCTAGCGGGAGGGCCGAGGAATGAGCAGTTCTTC.

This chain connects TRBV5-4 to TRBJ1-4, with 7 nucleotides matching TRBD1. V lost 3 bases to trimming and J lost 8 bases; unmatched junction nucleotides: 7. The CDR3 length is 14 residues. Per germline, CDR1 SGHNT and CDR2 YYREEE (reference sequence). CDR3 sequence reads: CASSSRDSPEKLFF. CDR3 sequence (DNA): TGTGCCAGCAGCTCCCGGGACAGTCCCGAAAAACTGTTTTTT.

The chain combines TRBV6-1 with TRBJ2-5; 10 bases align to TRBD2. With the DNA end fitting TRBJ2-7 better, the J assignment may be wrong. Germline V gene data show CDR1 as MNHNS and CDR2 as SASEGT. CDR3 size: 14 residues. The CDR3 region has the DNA TGTGCCAGCACTCTAGCGGGAGTAACCGACGAGCAGTACTTC. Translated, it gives CASTLAGVTDEQYF.

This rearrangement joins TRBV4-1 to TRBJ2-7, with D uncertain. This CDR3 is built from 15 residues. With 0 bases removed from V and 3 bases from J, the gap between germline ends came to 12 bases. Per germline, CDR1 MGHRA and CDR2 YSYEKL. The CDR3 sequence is CASSQEARNFYEQYF. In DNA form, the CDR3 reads TGCGCCAGCAGCCAAGAAGCGCGGAACTTCTACGAGCAGTACTTC.

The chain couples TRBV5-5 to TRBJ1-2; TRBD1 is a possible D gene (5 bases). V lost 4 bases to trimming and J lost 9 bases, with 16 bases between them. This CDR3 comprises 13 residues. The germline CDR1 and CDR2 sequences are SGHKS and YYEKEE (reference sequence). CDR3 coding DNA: TGTGCCAGCAGCCCCGTTTCGACAGCCCGCTACACCTTC. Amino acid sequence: CASSPVSTARYTF.

In DNA form, the CDR3 reads TGCGCCAGCAGCTTTAAGAGCGGGAGGGCTTTTACAGATACGCAGTATTTT. Amino acid sequence: CASSFKSGRAFTDTQYF. The chain couples TRBV5-1 to TRBJ2-3; the match to TRBD2 covers 10 bases. The CDR3 length is 17 residues. From germline, CDR1 is SGHRS and CDR2 YFSETQ. V was clipped by 2 bases and J by 3 bases; unmatched bases: 9.

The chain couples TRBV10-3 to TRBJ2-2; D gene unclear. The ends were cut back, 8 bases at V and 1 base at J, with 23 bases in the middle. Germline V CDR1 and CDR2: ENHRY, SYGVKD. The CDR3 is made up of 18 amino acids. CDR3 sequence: CAIWADEGSLGNTGELFF. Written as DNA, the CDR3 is TGTGCCATCTGGGCAGATGAAGGAAGTTTGGGGAACACCGGGGAGCTGTTTTTT.

The DNA of the CDR3 is TGTGCCAGCCGTCCCGGAGGAGCGGGAGGGCCGGGCGAGCAGTACTTC. Translation: CASRPGGAGGPGEQYF. This chain connects TRBV27 to TRBJ2-7; 10 bases fit TRBD2. Trimming removed 8 bases from V and 6 bases from J; junction bases left unmatched: 16. The CDR3 consists of 16 residues. Germline V gene data show CDR1 as MNHEY and CDR2 as SMNVEV (reference sequence).

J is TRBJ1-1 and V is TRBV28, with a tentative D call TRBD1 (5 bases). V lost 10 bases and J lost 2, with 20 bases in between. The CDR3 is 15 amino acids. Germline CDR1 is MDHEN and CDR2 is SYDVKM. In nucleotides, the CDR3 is TGTGCCACCTTCCGGGGGTCGGGAGCTAACACTGAAGCTTTCTTT. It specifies CATFRGSGANTEAFF.

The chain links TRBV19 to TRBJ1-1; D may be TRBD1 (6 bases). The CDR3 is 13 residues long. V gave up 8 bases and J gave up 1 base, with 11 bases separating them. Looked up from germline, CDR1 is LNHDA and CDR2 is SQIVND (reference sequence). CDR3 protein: CASRPGQNTEAFF. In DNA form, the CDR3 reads TGTGCCAGTCGGCCGGGACAGAACACTGAAGCTTTCTTT. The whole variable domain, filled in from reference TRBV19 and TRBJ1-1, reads DGGITQSPKYLFRKEGQNVTLSCEQNLNHDAMYWYRQDPGQGLRLIYYSQIVNDFQKGDIAEGYSVSREKKESFPLTVTSAQKNPTAFYLCASRPGQNTEAFFGQGTRLTVV.